These 21 T cell receptor beta chains share one sample of origin, sequenced in a study of blood T cell repertoires in COVID-19. TCRdb keeps only in-frame clones here, not all; method: immunoSEQ multiplex PCR. The sample lists about 280,000 clones; around 93% were seen once. Sequencing was done on a sample of PBMCs or T cells enriched from blood (not recorded which). Every receptor here comes from a man aged 35 to 55 who had been exposed to COVID-19.

The V gene is TRBV30, the J gene TRBJ1-1; 8 bases agree with TRBD1. The CDR3 runs to 15 residues. The V segment lost 3 bases and the J segment 0 bases; nucleotides outside the gene matches: 6. The V gene's germline CDR1 is GTSNPN and CDR2 SVGIG (reference sequence). The CDR3 region has the DNA TGTGCCTGGAGGACAGGGACAGGAATGAACACTGAAGCTTTCTTT. This translates into CAWRTGTGMNTEAFF.

This clone was observed a few times. The V and J genes are TRBV6-1 and TRBJ2-7; no firm D call. The CDR3 spans 15 residues. V lost 2 bases and J lost 4, with 15 bases in between. Germline lookup yields CDR1 MNHNS and CDR2 SASEGT. CDR3 DNA: TGTGCCAGCAGTGAATACGGAGTAGGATTATACGAGCAGTACTTC. Amino acid sequence: CASSEYGVGLYEQYF.

The chain has TRBV5-1 and TRBJ1-3, with 10 bases aligning to TRBD1. Germline V gene sequence: CDR1 SGHRS, CDR2 YFSETQ. V was pared by 3 bases and J by 0 bases, with 21 bases of the junction left unmatched. This CDR3 contains 22 residues. The CDR3 nucleotides read TGCGCCAGCAGCTCCCCACCGGGACAGGGGCGCATCTCAGACAGCTCTGGAAACACCATATATTTT. Protein sequence: CASSSPPGQGRISDSSGNTIYF.

The rearrangement uses TRBV18 and TRBJ2-7, with 9 bases matching TRBD1. V was clipped by 0 bases and J by 2 bases; unmatched bases: 2. The CDR3 totals 15 residues. CDR1 is KGHSH, CDR2 LQKENI, per germline. The CDR3 DNA sequence: TGTGCCAGCTCACCACCGGGGACAGGGCCCTACGAGCAGTACTTC. This sequence encodes CASSPPGTGPYEQYF.

V is TRBV25-1 and J is TRBJ1-5, with D possibly matching TRBD1 (5 bases). Germline loops: CDR1 MGHDK, CDR2 SYGVNS. This CDR3 region has 11 residues. Trimming pared 2 bases from V and 15 bases from J, leaving 11 bases between. The DNA of the CDR3 is TGTGCCAGCAGTGAAGGGCGGGGGGTGCATTTT. Its translation is CASSEGRGVHF.

Concerning this clone itself: Other DNA sequences within the sample encode an identical CDR3. The chain uses TRBV7-9 and TRBJ1-5; a possible D gene is TRBD1 (5 bases). The CDR3 is made up of 15 amino acids. V was pared by 1 base and J by 3 bases, with 10 bases between. Germline V lookup: CDR1 SEHNR, CDR2 FQNEAQ (reference sequence). The CDR3 DNA reads as TGTGCCAGCAGCTTAGGCGGGACGGTCAATCAGCCCCAGCATTTT. Translated: CASSLGGTVNQPQHF. The full variable domain, in which reference TRBV7-9 and TRBJ1-5 provide the parts outside the CDR3, is DTGVSQNPRHKITKRGQNVTFRCDPISEHNRLYWYRQTLGQGPEFLTYFQNEAQLEKSRLLSDRFSAERPKGSFSTLEIQRTEQGDSAMYLCASSLGGTVNQPQHFGDGTRLSIL.

V gene TRBV21-1 combines with J gene TRBJ2-5; TRBD2, the D gene given by the table, was not confirmed from the DNA. TRBV21-1 is assigned pseudogene status. The CDR3 sequence is 17 residues long. CDR3 DNA: TGTGCCAGCAGCAAAGTTTCTAGCGGGAGTATTTGGGAGACCCAGTACTTC. It codes for CASSKVSSGSIWETQYF.

This clone showed up just a few times. J is TRBJ1-2 and V is TRBV30, with TRBD1 as a possible D gene (5 bases). The CDR3 covers 15 residues. From germline, CDR1 is GTSNPN and CDR2 SVGIG (reference sequence). V gave up 3 bases and J gave up 0 bases, with 14 bases separating them. The CDR3 spells CAWSGTGRANYGYTF. Here the CDR3 DNA reads TGTGCCTGGAGCGGAACAGGTCGAGCTAACTATGGCTACACCTTC.

The V gene is TRBV5-1, the J gene TRBJ2-2, with D hard to call. The V end lost 0 bases, the J end lost 5 bases, and 11 bases lay between the germline ends. Per the germline V gene, CDR1 is SGHRS and CDR2 is YFSETQ. This CDR3 region has 15 residues. The CDR3 region has the DNA TGCGCCAGCAGCTTGGCCGTCTACGATACCGGGGAGCTGTTTTTT. Amino acid sequence: CASSLAVYDTGELFF.

This clone has a handful of counts. The chain couples TRBV6-1 to TRBJ1-2; 10 positions match TRBD1. The CDR3 sequence is 15 residues long. Germline V gives CDR1 MNHNS, CDR2 SASEGT. V gave up 1 base and J gave up 5 bases; unmatched junction bases: 4. CDR3 DNA sequence: TGTGCCAGCAGTGAAGGACAGGGGGCTGGGTATGGCTACACCTTC. Residues: CASSEGQGAGYGYTF.

The J gene is TRBJ1-1, the V gene TRBV7-9; TRBD1 matches at 8 bases. J gave up 4 bases and V 4 bases, and 20 bases lay outside the gene matches. This CDR3 has 19 residues. CDR1 is SEHNR, CDR2 FQNEAQ, per germline (reference sequence). CDR3 sequence: CASSSPSRGQVNKGTEAFF. As DNA, the CDR3 is TGTGCCAGCAGCTCACCTTCCAGGGGGCAGGTGAATAAAGGCACTGAAGCTTTCTTT.

The CDR3 DNA follows: TGCAGCGTTCTCAGGACAGGGCATGGCACAGATACGCAGTATTTT. Translating it yields CSVLRTGHGTDTQYF. The V and J genes are TRBV29-1 and TRBJ2-3; TRBD1 matches at 8 bases. This CDR3 is 15 amino acids long. V lost 5 bases to trimming and J lost 1 base; unmatched junction nucleotides: 8. CDR1 is SQVTM, CDR2 ANQGSEA, per germline.

V gene TRBV3-1 (or the pseudogene TRBV3-2) combines with J gene TRBJ2-3; no reliable D call. Germline V gene sequence: CDR1 LGHDT, CDR2 YNNKEL (reference sequence). The germline V and J ends were trimmed by 6 bases and 0 bases, with 31 bases remaining between them. The CDR3 runs 21 residues. CDR3 sequence (DNA): TGTGCCAGCAGGCAAAACATACCGACCGCTAGTGGCGGAACTAGCACAGATACGCAGTATTTT. Amino acid sequence: CASRQNIPTASGGTSTDTQYF.

The chain has TRBV19 and TRBJ2-7, with 7 bases fitting TRBD2. J was trimmed by 0 bases and V by 1 base; bases with no gene match: 3. The CDR3 extends over 15 amino acids. Germline values: CDR1 LNHDA, CDR2 SQIVND (reference sequence). The CDR3 loop reads CASSIAGGPSYEQYF. Written as DNA, the CDR3 is TGTGCCAGTAGTATAGCGGGGGGTCCCTCCTACGAGCAGTACTTC.

The chain uses TRBV5-4 and TRBJ2-7; 10 nucleotides align to TRBD1. Germline CDR1 and CDR2: SGHNT and YYREEE (reference sequence). V trimming: 3 bases; J trimming: 1 base; junction bases outside the gene matches: 1. CDR3 length: 14 residues. In DNA form, the CDR3 reads TGTGCCAGCAGCTCGGGACAGGGGTCCTACGAGCAGTACTTC. Its translation is CASSSGQGSYEQYF.

This chain uses TRBV2 with TRBJ1-3, with TRBD1 matching over 7 bases. Germline V gene sequence: CDR1 SNHLY, CDR2 FYNNEI. This CDR3 is built from 15 residues. V shed 5 bases, J shed 4 bases, and the junction held 8 bases outside the gene matches. The CDR3 DNA reads as TGTGCCAGCAGTTACAGGGGCGCGGGGGGAAACACCATATATTTT. Its protein is CASSYRGAGGNTIYF.

The chain has TRBV28 and TRBJ1-4; possible D gene TRBD1, 6 bases. Germline CDR1 reads MDHEN; CDR2 reads SYDVKM. The V and J ends lost 8 bases and 1 base respectively, with 14 bases between them. The length of the CDR3 is 15 residues. In DNA form, the CDR3 reads TGTGCCAGCGGGGGCAATACGGGAACTAATGAAAAACTGTTTTTT. Translating gives CASGGNTGTNEKLFF.

This clone was counted between two and nine times. This chain links TRBV28 with TRBJ1-2, with 7 positions matching TRBD1. J was trimmed by 5 bases and V by 6 bases; bases with no gene match: 12. Per germline, CDR1 MDHEN and CDR2 SYDVKM. CDR3 length equals 15 residues. The CDR3 here is CASRPQQGNLYGYTF. DNA for the CDR3: TGTGCCAGCAGACCTCAACAGGGGAATCTATATGGCTACACCTTC.

This sequence joins TRBV5-6 and TRBJ1-5; D ambiguous. The CDR3 is made up of 12 amino acids. With 7 bases removed from V and 4 bases from J, the gap between germline ends came to 9 bases. From germline, CDR1 is SGHDT and CDR2 YYEEEE. CDR3: CASSLANQPQHF. The CDR3, as DNA: TGTGCCAGCTCCCTCGCGAATCAGCCCCAGCATTTT.

This sequence joins TRBV11-3 and TRBJ1-1; D perhaps matches TRBD1 (5 bases). Trimming took off 3 bases at V and 2 bases at J, with 10 bases between the two ends. CDR3 length: 14 residues. Germline CDR1 is SGHNT and CDR2 is YENEEA. In DNA, the CDR3 is TGTGCCAGCAGCTTCAGGGTGGAAAACACTGAAGCTTTCTTT. It specifies CASSFRVENTEAFF.

The rearrangement links TRBV7-9 to TRBJ1-3; a possible D gene is TRBD1 (6 bases). Germline lookup yields CDR1 SEHNR and CDR2 FQNEAQ (reference sequence). Trimming stripped 5 bases from V and 4 bases from J, with 12 bases between. This CDR3 has 14 amino acids. The CDR3 spells CASSGGAIGNTIYF. The DNA for the CDR3 is TGTGCCAGCAGCGGGGGGGCGATCGGAAACACCATATATTTT.